A single sample gave rise to the 11 T cell receptor beta chains below, sequenced in a study of T cells in Graves' hyperthyroidism and ophthalmopathy. TCR beta CDR3 regions were amplified from RNA. First-round RT-PCR targeting the TCR CDR3 was performed with the HTBI primer set. One entry per CDR3 protein results from TCRdb running MiXCR on the multiplex PCR reads. Of around 400,000 distinct CDR3 sequences listed, 20% to 25% were seen once; the top ten hold around 70%. The sequencing input was blood. The receptors derive from a man aged 50 or older with Graves' hyperthyroidism.

This clonotype was observed many times. The chain links TRBV5-1 to TRBJ2-1; TRBD1 agrees at 10 bases. After removal of 2 bases from V and 8 bases from J, the junction contained 19 bases not matched to a gene. This CDR3 is 19 amino acids long. Germline V lookup: CDR1 SGHRS, CDR2 YFSETQ. The CDR3 nucleotides read TGCGCCAGCAGCTTCAGGGACAGGGGAGGGCTAGCGGCCAGAGATGAGCAGTTCTTC. The encoded protein is CASSFRDRGGLAARDEQFF.

This clonotype has just a few counts. The chain uses TRBV11-3 and TRBJ2-2; D gene unclear. Trimming stripped 0 bases from V and 6 bases from J, with 14 bases between. CDR1 and CDR2 (germline): SGHNT, YENEEA. This CDR3 has 16 residues. Here the CDR3 reads CASSLDLRSSAGELFF. As DNA, the CDR3 is TGTGCCAGCAGCTTAGATTTGCGTTCTTCAGCCGGGGAGCTGTTTTTT.

This clonotype was picked up a small number of times. The chain is built from TRBV27 and TRBJ2-1; possible D gene TRBD2, 5 bases. The germline gives CDR1 MNHEY, CDR2 SMNVEV (reference sequence). The CDR3 loop spans 14 amino acids. The germline V and J ends were trimmed by 6 bases and 8 bases, with 17 bases remaining between them. In nucleotides, the CDR3 is TGTGCCAGCAGATCTCCAGGACTTAGGGATGAGCAGTTCTTC. This gives the protein CASRSPGLRDEQFF.

Only a few counts were recorded for this clonotype. The chain carries TRBV15 and TRBJ1-5; 9 bases fit TRBD1. Trimming took 8 bases from V and 2 from J; bases not matched to a gene: 4. Germline V gives CDR1 LNHNV, CDR2 YYDKDF (reference sequence). This CDR3 spans 14 amino acids. The CDR3: CATSQGAGNQPQHF. As DNA, the CDR3 is TGTGCCACCTCACAGGGGGCTGGCAATCAGCCCCAGCATTTT. Full variable domain (outside the CDR3, taken from reference TRBV15 and TRBJ1-5): DAMVIQNPRYQVTQFGKPVTLSCSQTLNHNVMYWYQQKSSQAPKLLFHYYDKDFNNEADTPDNFQSRRPNTSFCFLDIRSPGLGDTAMYLCATSQGAGNQPQHFGDGTRLSIL.

This CDR3 is CATASRADTQYF. CDR3 coding DNA: TGTGCCACCGCATCGAGGGCAGATACGCAGTATTTT. This chain joins TRBV24-1 and TRBJ2-3; possible D gene TRBD2, 5 bases. This CDR3 comprises 12 residues. The germline gives CDR1 KGHDR, CDR2 SFDVKD. Between the trimmed V and J ends, which lost 9 bases and 4 bases, there was a span of 10 bases.

This clonotype was seen a handful of times. The chain has TRBV6-1 and TRBJ2-2; D may match TRBD1 or TRBD2 (6 bases each). With 1 base removed from V and 5 bases from J, the gap between germline ends came to 14 bases. The germline gives CDR1 MNHNS, CDR2 SASEGT. This CDR3 is built from 16 residues. The CDR3 DNA sequence: TGTGCCAGCAGTGAAGAAGCAGGGGCGGGGACCGGGGAGCTGTTTTTT. This sequence encodes CASSEEAGAGTGELFF.

The chain employs TRBV5-1 and TRBJ2-1, with 11 bases identical to TRBD2. This CDR3 contains 21 residues. Germline loops: CDR1 SGHRS, CDR2 YFSETQ. The V and J ends lost 1 base and 1 base, in that order; junction bases with no gene match: 16. The CDR3 region is CASSLRGRGPASGRSYNEQFF. In DNA, the CDR3 is TGCGCCAGCAGCTTGCGAGGGAGAGGACCCGCTAGCGGGAGGTCCTACAATGAGCAGTTCTTC. The full variable domain, its missing parts supplied by reference TRBV5-1 and TRBJ2-1, is KAGVTQTPRYLIKTRGQQVTLSCSPISGHRSVSWYQQTPGQGLQFLFEYFSETQRNKGNFPGRFSGRQFSNSRSEMNVSTLELGDSALYLCASSLRGRGPASGRSYNEQFFGPGTRLTVL.

This clonotype occurred a few times. V is TRBV27 and J is TRBJ2-3; D is unclear. Germline V CDR1 and CDR2: MNHEY, SMNVEV (reference sequence). V was cut by 3 bases and J by 2 bases, with 9 bases left in between. CDR3 length: 14 amino acids. CDR3 bases: TGTGCCAGCAGTTTCATCGGTACCACAGATACGCAGTATTTT. Translation: CASSFIGTTDTQYF.

The chain has TRBV5-1 and TRBJ1-4; TRBD1 agrees at 7 bases. With V trimmed by 4 bases and J by 7 bases, 7 bases remained unmatched. Germline assignment: CDR1 SGHRS and CDR2 YFSETQ. The CDR3 contains 14 residues. CDR3 protein: CASSPPGQLEKLFF. In DNA, the CDR3 is TGCGCCAGCAGCCCCCCGGGACAGCTTGAAAAACTGTTTTTT.

This clonotype was observed a handful of times. The V gene is TRBV20-1, the J gene TRBJ2-3; D is unclear. This CDR3 is built from 12 residues. The V gene lost 5 bases and the J gene lost 7 bases, with 13 bases spanning the gap. Germline V gives CDR1 DFQATT, CDR2 SNEGSKA (reference sequence). CDR3 DNA: TGCAGTGCTCCAGAGAGGTCGTATACGCAGTATTTT. Amino acids: CSAPERSYTQYF.

The rearrangement joins TRBV12-3 or TRBV12-4 to TRBJ2-7; D possibly uses TRBD1 or TRBD2 (5 bases each). V gave up 3 bases and J gave up 0 bases, with 18 bases separating them. The CDR3 is made up of 17 amino acids. The CDR3 DNA reads TGTGCCAGCAGTTTCCGGGGCAGTTCCTTAAGCTCCTACGAGCAGTACTTC. This gives the protein CASSFRGSSLSSYEQYF.